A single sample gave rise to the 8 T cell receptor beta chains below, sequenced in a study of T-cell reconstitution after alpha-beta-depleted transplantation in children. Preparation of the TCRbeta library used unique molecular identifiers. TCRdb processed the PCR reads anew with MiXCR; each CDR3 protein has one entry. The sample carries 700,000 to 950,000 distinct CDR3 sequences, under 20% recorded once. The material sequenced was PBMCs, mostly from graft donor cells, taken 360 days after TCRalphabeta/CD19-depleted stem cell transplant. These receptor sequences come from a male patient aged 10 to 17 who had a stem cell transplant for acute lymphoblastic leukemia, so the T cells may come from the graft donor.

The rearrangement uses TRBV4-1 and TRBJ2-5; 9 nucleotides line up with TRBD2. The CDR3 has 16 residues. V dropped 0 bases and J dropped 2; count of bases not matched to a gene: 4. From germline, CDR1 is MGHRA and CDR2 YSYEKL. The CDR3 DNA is TGCGCCAGCAGCCAAGAGGGACTAGCAGATCAAGAGACCCAGTACTTC. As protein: CASSQEGLADQETQYF.

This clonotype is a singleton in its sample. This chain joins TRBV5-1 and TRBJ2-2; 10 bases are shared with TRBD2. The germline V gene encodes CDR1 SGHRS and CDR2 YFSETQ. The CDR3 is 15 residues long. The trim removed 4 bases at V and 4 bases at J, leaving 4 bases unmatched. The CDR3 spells CASSPTSGTTGELFF. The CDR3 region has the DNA TGCGCCAGCAGCCCCACTAGCGGGACCACCGGGGAGCTGTTTTTT.

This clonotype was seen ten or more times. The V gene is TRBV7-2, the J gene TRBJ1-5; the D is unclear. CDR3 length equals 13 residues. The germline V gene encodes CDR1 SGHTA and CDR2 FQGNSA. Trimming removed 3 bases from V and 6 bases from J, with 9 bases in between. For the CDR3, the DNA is TGTGCCAGCAGCTTGCGGGGAGGTCAGCCCCAGCATTTT. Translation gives CASSLRGGQPQHF.

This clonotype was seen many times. The CDR3 sequence: CASSRSGPAIETQYF. The DNA for the CDR3 is TGCGCCAGCAGCAGATCGGGACCCGCGATAGAGACCCAGTACTTC. The rearrangement links TRBV5-1 to TRBJ2-5; D possibly matches TRBD1 or TRBD2 (5 bases each). The V end lost 4 bases, the J end lost 4 bases, and 17 bases lay between the germline ends. The V gene's germline CDR1 is SGHRS and CDR2 YFSETQ. The CDR3 is made up of 15 amino acids. The full variable domain, rest sourced from reference TRBV5-1 and TRBJ2-5, is KAGVTQTPRYLIKTRGQQVTLSCSPISGHRSVSWYQQTPGQGLQFLFEYFSETQRNKGNFPGRFSGRQFSNSRSEMNVSTLELGDSALYLCASSRSGPAIETQYFGPGTRLLVL.

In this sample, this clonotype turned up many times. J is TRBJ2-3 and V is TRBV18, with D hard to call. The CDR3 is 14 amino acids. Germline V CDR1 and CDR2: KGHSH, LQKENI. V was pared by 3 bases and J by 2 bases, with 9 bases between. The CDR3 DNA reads TGTGCCAGCTCACCTTCGACGGTCACAGATACGCAGTATTTT. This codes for CASSPSTVTDTQYF.

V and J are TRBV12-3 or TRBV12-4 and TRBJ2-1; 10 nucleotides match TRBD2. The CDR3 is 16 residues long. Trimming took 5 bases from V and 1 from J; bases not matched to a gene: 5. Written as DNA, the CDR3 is TGTGCCAGCAGTCCGGGAGCGGGAGGGTCCTACAATGAGCAGTTCTTC. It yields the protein CASSPGAGGSYNEQFF.

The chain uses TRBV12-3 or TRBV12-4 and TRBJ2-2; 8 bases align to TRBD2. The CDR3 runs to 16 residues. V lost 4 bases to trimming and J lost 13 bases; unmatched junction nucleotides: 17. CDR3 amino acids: CASSSPGLVPLGWLFF. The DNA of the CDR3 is TGTGCCAGCAGTTCCCCGGGACTAGTTCCTTTAGGATGGCTGTTTTTT.

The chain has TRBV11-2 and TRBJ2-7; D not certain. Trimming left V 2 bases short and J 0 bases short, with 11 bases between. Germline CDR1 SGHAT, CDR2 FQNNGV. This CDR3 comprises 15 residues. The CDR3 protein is CASSLSRASSYEQYF. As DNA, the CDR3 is TGTGCCAGCAGCTTATCGCGCGCTAGCTCCTACGAGCAGTACTTC.